Presented here are 3 T cell receptor beta chains from one specimen sequenced in a study of blood T cell repertoires in COVID-19. TCRdb's copy holds only in-frame clones and misses some; the assay was immunoSEQ multiplex PCR. The sample holds roughly 230,000 clones, approximately 84% seen once. Sequencing was done on a sample of PBMCs or T cells enriched from blood (not recorded which). These receptors all stem from a man over 45 who had recovered from COVID-19.

V is TRBV10-3 and J is TRBJ2-2; D possibly corresponds to TRBD1 (6 bases). CDR1 and CDR2 from the germline V gene are ENHRY and SYGVKD. The CDR3 runs to 15 residues. Trimming took 4 bases from V and 6 from J, leaving 15 bases between them. CDR3 residues: CAISAIQGSAGELFF. Written as DNA, the CDR3 is TGTGCCATCAGTGCTATACAGGGTTCGGCCGGGGAGCTGTTTTTT.

The rearrangement uses TRBV5-6 and TRBJ1-2; D possibly corresponds to TRBD1 (6 bases). Per the germline V gene, CDR1 is SGHDT and CDR2 is YYEEEE. Trimming removed 5 bases from V and 4 bases from J, with 9 bases in between. The CDR3 totals 12 residues. The CDR3 sequence: CASSDRIYGYTF. In DNA, the CDR3 is TGTGCCAGCAGTGACAGGATCTATGGCTACACCTTC.

This chain links TRBV5-8 with TRBJ2-5, with TRBD1 as a possible D gene (6 bases). The CDR3 covers 15 residues. The ends were cut back, 0 bases at V and 4 bases at J, with 13 bases in the middle. Germline CDR1 and CDR2: SGHTS and YDEGEE. The CDR3 region is CASSLAAGVAETQYF. In nucleotides, the CDR3 is TGTGCCAGCAGCTTGGCGGCAGGGGTAGCAGAGACCCAGTACTTC.